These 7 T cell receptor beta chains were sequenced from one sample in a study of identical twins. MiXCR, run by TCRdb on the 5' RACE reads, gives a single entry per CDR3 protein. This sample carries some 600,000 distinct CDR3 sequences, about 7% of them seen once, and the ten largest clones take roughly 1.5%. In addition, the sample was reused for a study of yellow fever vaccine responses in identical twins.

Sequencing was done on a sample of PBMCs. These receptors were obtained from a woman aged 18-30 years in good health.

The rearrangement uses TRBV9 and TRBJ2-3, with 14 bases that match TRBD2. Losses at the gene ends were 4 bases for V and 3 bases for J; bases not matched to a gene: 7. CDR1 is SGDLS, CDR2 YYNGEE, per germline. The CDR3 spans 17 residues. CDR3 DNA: TGTGCCAGCAGCCCCGGGACTAGCGGGAGTCGGACAGATACGCAGTATTTT. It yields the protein CASSPGTSGSRTDTQYF.

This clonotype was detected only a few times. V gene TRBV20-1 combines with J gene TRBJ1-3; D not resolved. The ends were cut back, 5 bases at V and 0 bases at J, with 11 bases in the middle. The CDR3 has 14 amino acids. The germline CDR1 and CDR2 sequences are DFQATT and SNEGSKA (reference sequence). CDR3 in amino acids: CSAGRADSGNTIYF. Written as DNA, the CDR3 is TGCAGTGCTGGCCGGGCGGACTCTGGAAACACCATATATTTT.

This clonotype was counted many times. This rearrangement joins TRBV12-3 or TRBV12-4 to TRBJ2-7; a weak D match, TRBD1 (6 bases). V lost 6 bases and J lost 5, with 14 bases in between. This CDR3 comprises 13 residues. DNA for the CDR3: TGTGCCAGCAGCAACAGGGTTAATAACGAGCAGTACTTC. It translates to CASSNRVNNEQYF.

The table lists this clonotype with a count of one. The CDR3 sequence: CASSLKAETYEQYF. Here the CDR3 DNA reads TGTGCCAGCAGTTTAAAAGCAGAAACCTACGAGCAGTACTTC. The rearrangement joins TRBV12-3 or TRBV12-4 to TRBJ2-7; D ambiguous. The CDR3 has 14 amino acids. Deletions cut 2 bases from V and 2 bases from J, with 10 bases between.

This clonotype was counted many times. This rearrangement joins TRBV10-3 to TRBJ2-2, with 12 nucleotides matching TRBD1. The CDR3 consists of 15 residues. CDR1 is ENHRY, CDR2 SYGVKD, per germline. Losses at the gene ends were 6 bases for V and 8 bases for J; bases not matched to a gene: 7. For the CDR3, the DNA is TGTGCCATCAGGGGACAGGGGGCCTTTGAAGGGGAGCTGTTTTTT. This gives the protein CAIRGQGAFEGELFF.

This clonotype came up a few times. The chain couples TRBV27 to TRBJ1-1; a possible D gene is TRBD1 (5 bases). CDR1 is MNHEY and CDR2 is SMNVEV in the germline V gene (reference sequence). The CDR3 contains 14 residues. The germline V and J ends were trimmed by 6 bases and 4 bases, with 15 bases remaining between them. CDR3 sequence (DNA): TGTGCCAGCAGGGCCGGGACCCAACCCACTGAAGCTTTCTTT. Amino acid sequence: CASRAGTQPTEAFF.

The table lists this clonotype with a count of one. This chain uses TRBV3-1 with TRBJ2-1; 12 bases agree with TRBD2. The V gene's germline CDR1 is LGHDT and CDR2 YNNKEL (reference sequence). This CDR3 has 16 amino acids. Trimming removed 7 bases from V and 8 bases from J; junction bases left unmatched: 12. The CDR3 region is CASTLGRTSGTYEQFF. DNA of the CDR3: TGTGCCAGCACCCTGGGACGGACTAGCGGGACCTATGAGCAGTTCTTC.